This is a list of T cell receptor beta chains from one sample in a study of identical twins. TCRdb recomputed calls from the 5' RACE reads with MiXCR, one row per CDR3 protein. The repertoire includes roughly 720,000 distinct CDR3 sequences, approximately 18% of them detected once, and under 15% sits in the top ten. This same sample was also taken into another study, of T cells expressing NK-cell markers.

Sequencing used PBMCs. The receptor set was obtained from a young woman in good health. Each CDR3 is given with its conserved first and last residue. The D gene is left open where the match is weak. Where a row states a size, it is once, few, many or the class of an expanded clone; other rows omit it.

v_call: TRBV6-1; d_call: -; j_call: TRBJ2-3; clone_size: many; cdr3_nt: TGTGCCAGCAGGGAGGGAGATACGCAGTATTTT; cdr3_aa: CASREGDTQYF
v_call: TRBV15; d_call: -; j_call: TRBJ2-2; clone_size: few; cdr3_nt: TGTGCCACCCTGAGCACCGGGGAGCTGTTTTTT; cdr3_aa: CATLSTGELFF
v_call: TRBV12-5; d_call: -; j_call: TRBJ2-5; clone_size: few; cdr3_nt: TGTGCTAGTGGGCCGACAGGCGGAGCCGAGACCCAGTACTTC; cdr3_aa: CASGPTGGAETQYF
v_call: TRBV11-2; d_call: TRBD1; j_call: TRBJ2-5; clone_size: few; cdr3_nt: TGTGCCAGCAGCCCTCAAGGACAGGGGAGAGAGACCCAGTACTTC; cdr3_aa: CASSPQGQGRETQYF
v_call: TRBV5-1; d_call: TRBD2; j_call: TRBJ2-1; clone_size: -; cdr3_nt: TGCGCCAGCAGCCCTCTAGGCCGGACCGGGGGGTCAGGTAATGAGCAGTTCTTC; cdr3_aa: CASSPLGRTGGSGNEQFF
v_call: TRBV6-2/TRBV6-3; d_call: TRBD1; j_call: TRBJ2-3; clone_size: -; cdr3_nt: TGTGCCAGCAGCCTCCCAGGGGGTACGCAGTATTTT; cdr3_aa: CASSLPGGTQYF
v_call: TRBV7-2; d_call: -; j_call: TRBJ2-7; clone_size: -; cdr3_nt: TGTGCCAGCAGCTTAGGGCCTAGCTTTAGCTCCTACGAGCAGTACTTC; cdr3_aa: CASSLGPSFSSYEQYF
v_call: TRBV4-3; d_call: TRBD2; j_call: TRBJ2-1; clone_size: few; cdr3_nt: TGCGCCAGCAGCCAAAAACCCGGGACTAGCGGGTCGGGTGAGCAGTTCTTC; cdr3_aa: CASSQKPGTSGSGEQFF
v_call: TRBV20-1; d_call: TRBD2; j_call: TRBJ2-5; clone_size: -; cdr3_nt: TGCAGTGCCACGAACCCAAGAACGGGGGGGCCCGAGACCCAGTACTTC; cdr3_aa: CSATNPRTGGPETQYF
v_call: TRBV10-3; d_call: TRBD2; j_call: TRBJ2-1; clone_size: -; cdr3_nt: TGTGCCATCGGCCTGGGACTAGCGGGAGGCGATGAGCAGTTCTTC; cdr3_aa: CAIGLGLAGGDEQFF
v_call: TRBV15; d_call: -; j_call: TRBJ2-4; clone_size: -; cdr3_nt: TGTGCCACCAGCAGTCGGGGAGCCAAAAACATTCAGTACTTC; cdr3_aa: CATSSRGAKNIQYF
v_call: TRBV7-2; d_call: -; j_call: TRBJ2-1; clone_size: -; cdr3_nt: TGTGCCAGCAGCGCGGGGACGACAGGTTACAATGAGCAGTTCTTC; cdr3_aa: CASSAGTTGYNEQFF
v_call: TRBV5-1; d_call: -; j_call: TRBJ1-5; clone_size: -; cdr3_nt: TGCGCCAGCAGCTTGGGGCCGAGGAGTAATCAGCCCCAGCATTTT; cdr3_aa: CASSLGPRSNQPQHF
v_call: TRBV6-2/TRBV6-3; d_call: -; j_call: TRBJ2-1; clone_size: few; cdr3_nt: TGTGCCAGCAGTCCTGAACGGAAATACAATGAGCAGTTCTTC; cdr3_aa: CASSPERKYNEQFF
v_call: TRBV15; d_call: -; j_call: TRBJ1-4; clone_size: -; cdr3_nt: TGTGCCACCAGCATGGGGTCGGGGGGCTGGGAAAAACTGTTTTTT; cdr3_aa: CATSMGSGGWEKLFF
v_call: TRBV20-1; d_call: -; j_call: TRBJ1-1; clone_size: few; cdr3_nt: TGCAGTGCGTATCGACAAAACACTGAAGCTTTCTTT; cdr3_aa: CSAYRQNTEAFF
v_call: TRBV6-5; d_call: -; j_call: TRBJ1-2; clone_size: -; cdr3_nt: TGTGCCAGCAGTTACTCGAGAGGGTTTGGCTACACCTTC; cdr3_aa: CASSYSRGFGYTF
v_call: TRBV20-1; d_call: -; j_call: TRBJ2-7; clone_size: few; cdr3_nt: TGCAGTGCCCCGATTTTTGGGGGAGCTTCCCACGAGCAGTACTTC; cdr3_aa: CSAPIFGGASHEQYF
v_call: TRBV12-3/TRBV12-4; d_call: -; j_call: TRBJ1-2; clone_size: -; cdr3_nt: TGTGCCAGCAGGCTCAACAGGAACACTAACTATGGCTACACCTTC; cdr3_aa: CASRLNRNTNYGYTF
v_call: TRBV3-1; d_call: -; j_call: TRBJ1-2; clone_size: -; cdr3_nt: TGTGCCAGCAGCCACATGGGTGATCAAAGTGGCTACACCTTC; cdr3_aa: CASSHMGDQSGYTF
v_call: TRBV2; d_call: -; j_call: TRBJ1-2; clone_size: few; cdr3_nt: TGTGCCAGCAGCGCCGGGTCTGACTACGGCTACACCTTC; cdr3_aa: CASSAGSDYGYTF
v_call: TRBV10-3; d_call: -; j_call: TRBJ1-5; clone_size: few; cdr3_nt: TGTGCCATCAGTGAAAATATAAGGTTTAGCAATCAGCCCCAGCATTTT; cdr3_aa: CAISENIRFSNQPQHF
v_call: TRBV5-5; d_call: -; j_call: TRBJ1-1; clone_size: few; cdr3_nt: TGTGCCAGCAGCCATACCTCACAGGGAGGGACTGAAGCTTTCTTT; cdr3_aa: CASSHTSQGGTEAFF
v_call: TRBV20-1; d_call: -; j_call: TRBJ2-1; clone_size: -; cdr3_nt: TGCAGTGCTAGTCTAAGCGTGGGCGTGGATGAGCAGTTCTTC; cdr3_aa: CSASLSVGVDEQFF
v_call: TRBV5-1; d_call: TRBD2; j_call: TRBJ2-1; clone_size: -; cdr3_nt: TGCGCCAGCAGCTTCAGGGGTGTAGCTAGCGGGATGCCCTACAATGAGCAGTTCTTC; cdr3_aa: CASSFRGVASGMPYNEQFF
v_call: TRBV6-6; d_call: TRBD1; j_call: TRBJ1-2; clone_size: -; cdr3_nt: TGTGCCAGCAGTGGGTGGGACAGGGGTGGCTACACCTTC; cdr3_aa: CASSGWDRGGYTF